The rows below give T cell receptor beta chains drawn from one sample of a study of a mutant IDH1 vaccine in newly diagnosed glioma. Their recognized antigens are unknown. Sequenced by immunoSEQ multiplex PCR; TCRdb stores in-frame clones only, minus some. The sample shows 30,000 to 40,000 clones, 84% of them seen only once. Here the sequenced sample was PBMCs, taken from a glioma patient whose treatment included an IDH1 peptide vaccine. Source of these receptors: a man between 40 and 49 years old with glioma. Each CDR3 is given with its conserved first and last residue. The order of the fields is D gene, clone size, J gene, V gene, CDR3 protein, CDR3 DNA. The D gene is left open where the match is weak. Clone size is given for some rows only: seen once, a few or many times, or a class if the clone is expanded.

D gene: -; clone size: -; J gene: TRBJ1-2; V gene: TRBV7-2; CDR3 protein: CASSLGQSYGYTF; CDR3 DNA: TGTGCCAGCAGCTTGGGACAAAGCTATGGCTACACCTTC
D gene: TRBD2; clone size: once; J gene: TRBJ2-7; V gene: TRBV10-2; CDR3 protein: CASSERTSGSSTYEQYF; CDR3 DNA: TGCGCCAGCAGTGAAAGGACTAGCGGGAGCTCGACCTACGAGCAGTACTTC
D gene: -; clone size: -; J gene: TRBJ1-5; V gene: TRBV4-1; CDR3 protein: CASSQANSPPQHF; CDR3 DNA: TGCGCCAGCAGCCAAGCCAACTCCCCGCCCCAGCATTTT
D gene: -; clone size: few; J gene: TRBJ2-1; V gene: TRBV7-9; CDR3 protein: CASSPPFRFGNEQFF; CDR3 DNA: TGTGCCAGCAGCCCCCCTTTCCGCTTTGGAAATGAGCAGTTCTTC
D gene: -; clone size: -; J gene: TRBJ2-7; V gene: TRBV6-5; CDR3 protein: CASRMGRAATYEQYF; CDR3 DNA: TGTGCCAGCAGAATGGGCAGGGCCGCGACCTACGAGCAGTACTTC
D gene: -; clone size: -; J gene: TRBJ1-1; V gene: TRBV6-4; CDR3 protein: CASSVLWNTEAFF; CDR3 DNA: TGTGCCAGCAGTGTGCTGTGGAACACTGAAGCTTTCTTT
D gene: TRBD1; clone size: few; J gene: TRBJ1-5; V gene: TRBV5-6; CDR3 protein: CASSHGQGVVQPQHF; CDR3 DNA: TGTGCCAGCAGCCACGGACAGGGAGTCGTCCAGCCCCAGCATTTT
D gene: -; clone size: few; J gene: TRBJ1-2; V gene: TRBV4-1; CDR3 protein: CASSQAGVDYGYTF; CDR3 DNA: TGCGCCAGCAGCCAGGCCGGGGTAGACTATGGCTACACCTTC
D gene: TRBD1; clone size: few; J gene: TRBJ2-6; V gene: TRBV7-9; CDR3 protein: CASRSDRATGANVLTF; CDR3 DNA: TGTGCCAGCAGGTCGGACAGGGCTACCGGGGCCAACGTCCTGACTTTC
D gene: TRBD2; clone size: few; J gene: TRBJ2-1; V gene: TRBV10-2; CDR3 protein: CASRVTSGSFYEQFF; CDR3 DNA: TGCGCCAGCAGGGTGACTAGCGGGAGTTTCTATGAGCAGTTCTTC
D gene: -; clone size: few; J gene: TRBJ1-1; V gene: TRBV5-1; CDR3 protein: CASSLEGNTEAFF; CDR3 DNA: TGCGCCAGCAGCTTGGAGGGAAACACTGAAGCTTTCTTT
D gene: -; clone size: -; J gene: TRBJ1-2; V gene: TRBV7-2; CDR3 protein: CASILREEFWNGYTF; CDR3 DNA: TGTGCCAGCATCCTACGGGAGGAGTTTTGGAATGGCTACACCTTC
D gene: -; clone size: -; J gene: TRBJ2-7; V gene: TRBV21-1; CDR3 protein: CASSLATGGRHYEQYF; CDR3 DNA: TGTGCCAGCAGCCTGGCGACGGGCGGGAGACACTACGAGCAGTACTTC
D gene: -; clone size: -; J gene: TRBJ1-3; V gene: TRBV5-6; CDR3 protein: CASSHKGAGFSGNTIYF; CDR3 DNA: TGTGCCAGCAGCCACAAAGGGGCGGGATTCTCTGGAAACACCATATATTTT
D gene: -; clone size: once; J gene: TRBJ1-1; V gene: TRBV19; CDR3 protein: CAIETVTEAFF; CDR3 DNA: TGTGCCATCGAGACAGTCACTGAAGCTTTCTTT
D gene: TRBD2; clone size: -; J gene: TRBJ2-7; V gene: TRBV5-4; CDR3 protein: CASSGGLAGGYEQYF; CDR3 DNA: TGTGCCAGCAGCGGGGGACTAGCGGGAGGCTACGAGCAGTACTTC
D gene: -; clone size: -; J gene: TRBJ2-7; V gene: TRBV5-6; CDR3 protein: CASSPSEQYF; CDR3 DNA: TGTGCCAGCAGCCCTTCCGAGCAGTACTTC
D gene: -; clone size: -; J gene: TRBJ1-2; V gene: TRBV5-8; CDR3 protein: CASSFQYTF; CDR3 DNA: TGTGCCAGCAGCTTCCAGTACACCTTC
D gene: -; clone size: -; J gene: TRBJ1-2; V gene: TRBV5-1; CDR3 protein: CASSLTGGERYGYTF; CDR3 DNA: TGCGCCAGCAGCTTGACTGGAGGGGAACGCTATGGCTACACCTTC
D gene: TRBD2; clone size: -; J gene: TRBJ2-1; V gene: TRBV15; CDR3 protein: CATSGQGLAGGREQFF; CDR3 DNA: TGTGCCACCAGCGGCCAGGGACTAGCGGGAGGTCGAGAGCAGTTCTTC
D gene: TRBD1; clone size: -; J gene: TRBJ2-7; V gene: TRBV15; CDR3 protein: CATSRAGTGLGAYEQYF; CDR3 DNA: TGTGCCACCAGCAGAGCCGGGACAGGGTTGGGGGCCTACGAGCAGTACTTC
D gene: TRBD1; clone size: -; J gene: TRBJ2-5; V gene: TRBV5-6; CDR3 protein: CASSVTGGDETQYF; CDR3 DNA: TGTGCCAGCAGCGTGACAGGGGGCGATGAGACCCAGTACTTC
D gene: TRBD2; clone size: -; J gene: TRBJ2-2; V gene: TRBV25-1; CDR3 protein: CASSGREDTGELFF; CDR3 DNA: TGTGCCAGCAGTGGCCGGGAGGACACCGGGGAGCTGTTTTTT
D gene: -; clone size: few; J gene: TRBJ1-2; V gene: TRBV4-1; CDR3 protein: CASSQDAGNGYTF; CDR3 DNA: TGCGCCAGCAGCCAAGATGCAGGGAATGGCTACACCTTC
D gene: -; clone size: -; J gene: TRBJ2-7; V gene: TRBV20-1; CDR3 protein: CSSAATYEQYF; CDR3 DNA: TGCAGTTCCGCTGCTACCTACGAGCAGTACTTC
D gene: -; clone size: -; J gene: TRBJ1-2; V gene: TRBV7-9; CDR3 protein: CATLRTAASYGYTF; CDR3 DNA: TGTGCCACCCTACGGACAGCCGCTAGCTATGGCTACACCTTC
D gene: TRBD2; clone size: -; J gene: TRBJ2-1; V gene: TRBV29-1; CDR3 protein: CSVYSGRGSYNEQFF; CDR3 DNA: TGCAGCGTTTATAGCGGGAGGGGCTCCTACAATGAGCAGTTCTTC
D gene: -; clone size: -; J gene: TRBJ2-1; V gene: TRBV7-8; CDR3 protein: CASSLEVVVWYNEQFF; CDR3 DNA: TGTGCCAGCAGCTTAGAAGTGGTGGTTTGGTACAATGAGCAGTTCTTC
D gene: -; clone size: -; J gene: TRBJ1-5; V gene: TRBV7-7; CDR3 protein: CASSLDRFQPQHF; CDR3 DNA: TGTGCCAGCAGCTTAGATCGTTTTCAGCCCCAGCATTTT
D gene: -; clone size: -; J gene: TRBJ1-1; V gene: TRBV27; CDR3 protein: CASRPYRDTEAFF; CDR3 DNA: TGTGCCAGCAGGCCCTATCGCGACACTGAAGCTTTCTTT
D gene: -; clone size: -; J gene: TRBJ2-2; V gene: TRBV5-4; CDR3 protein: CASSLVTARELFF; CDR3 DNA: TGTGCCAGCAGCTTGGTTACAGCCCGGGAGCTGTTTTTT
D gene: TRBD2; clone size: -; J gene: TRBJ2-7; V gene: TRBV13; CDR3 protein: CASSLFAGGLHEQYF; CDR3 DNA: TGTGCCAGCAGCCTATTCGCGGGAGGGCTCCACGAGCAGTACTTC
D gene: -; clone size: -; J gene: TRBJ2-4; V gene: TRBV6-1; CDR3 protein: CASSEETQGGFMAKNIQYF; CDR3 DNA: TGTGCCAGCAGTGAAGAAACCCAGGGGGGGTTTATGGCCAAAAACATTCAGTACTTC
D gene: -; clone size: -; J gene: TRBJ2-7; V gene: TRBV5-4; CDR3 protein: CASSLNLLEQYF; CDR3 DNA: TGTGCCAGCAGCTTGAACCTCCTCGAGCAGTACTTC
D gene: -; clone size: -; J gene: TRBJ2-1; V gene: TRBV4-2; CDR3 protein: CASSQAHRSIYEQFF; CDR3 DNA: TGTGCCAGCAGCCAAGCTCATCGTTCTATCTATGAGCAGTTCTTC